Below, 24 T cell receptor beta chains from the same sample are listed, as sequenced in a study of CD8+CD57+ T cells in acquired aplastic anemia. The template used for profiling TCR beta VDJ and CDR3 was genomic DNA. TCRdb fed the reads into MiXCR, producing one record per CDR3 protein. The sample has around 140,000 distinct CDR3 sequences, 40% to 45% seen once. Sequenced input: sorted CD4+, CD8+, or CD8+CD57+ T cells (not recorded which) from PBMCs. These receptor sequences come from a human donor in good health, serving as a control.

J is TRBJ2-3 and V is TRBV19; possibly TRBD2 for D (7 bases). From germline, CDR1 is LNHDA and CDR2 SQIVND (reference sequence). The CDR3 sequence is 14 residues long. Between the trimmed V and J ends, which lost 4 bases and 4 bases, there was a span of 12 bases. The CDR3 sequence is CASSRGEGADTQYF. The CDR3 DNA reads TGTGCCAGTAGTAGGGGGGAGGGGGCAGATACGCAGTATTTT.

There are many counts of this clonotype. The chain carries TRBV20-1 and TRBJ1-4, with D perhaps matching TRBD1 (5 bases). CDR1 DFQATT and CDR2 SNEGSKA come from the germline V gene (reference sequence). The germline V and J ends were trimmed by 6 bases and 10 bases, with 15 bases remaining between them. The CDR3 is 12 amino acids. CDR3: CSAPDTGGKLFF. CDR3 in DNA: TGCAGTGCGCCAGACACAGGCGGAAAACTGTTTTTT.

This chain links TRBV7-8 with TRBJ2-2, with unresolved D. Trimming left V 1 base short and J 7 bases short, with 7 bases between. The CDR3 sequence is 13 residues long. Germline V gene data show CDR1 as SGHVS and CDR2 as FQNEAQ. In nucleotides, the CDR3 is TGTGCCAGCAGCTTAGGTGTTAGCGGGGAGCTGTTTTTT. It translates to CASSLGVSGELFF. The full variable domain, its missing parts supplied by reference TRBV7-8 and TRBJ2-2, is GAGVSQSPRYKVAKRGQDVALRCDPISGHVSLFWYQQALGQGPEFLTYFQNEAQLDKSGLPSDRFFAERPEGSVSTLKIQRTQQEDSAVYLCASSLGVSGELFFGEGSRLTVL.

V gene TRBV6-1 combines with J gene TRBJ2-1; D could derive from TRBD1 or TRBD2 (6 bases each). V dropped 1 base and J dropped 6 bases, with 7 bases sitting between them. The CDR3 spans 13 residues. Looked up from germline, CDR1 is MNHNS and CDR2 is SASEGT. The CDR3 nucleotides are TGTGCCAGCAGTGAAGAGGGGGGCAATGAGCAGTTCTTC. As protein: CASSEEGGNEQFF.

This clonotype was seen repeatedly, ten times or more. The rearrangement links TRBV27 to TRBJ1-5; 10 bases are shared with TRBD1. The CDR3 length is 16 residues. Trimming at V came to 5 bases and at J to 3 bases, leaving 7 bases not matched to a gene. Looked up from germline, CDR1 is MNHEY and CDR2 is SMNVEV (reference sequence). CDR3 sequence: CASSPRGTGVNQPQHF. In DNA form, the CDR3 reads TGTGCCAGCAGTCCCCGGGGGACAGGGGTCAATCAGCCCCAGCATTTT.

This clonotype was seen repeatedly, ten times or more. The genes are TRBV29-1 and TRBJ2-7; the D is unclear. There are 11 residues in the CDR3. V dropped 4 bases and J dropped 4 bases, with 8 bases sitting between them. The germline V gene has CDR1 SQVTM and CDR2 ANQGSEA. The CDR3 DNA reads as TGCAGCGTTGTATACAAGTACGAGCAGTACTTC. This encodes CSVVYKYEQYF.

This clonotype was detected many times. V usage is TRBV6-1 and J usage is TRBJ2-3, with D unresolved. This CDR3 comprises 15 residues. The V and J ends lost 3 bases and 0 bases respectively, with 10 bases between them. The germline CDR1 and CDR2 sequences are MNHNS and SASEGT. CDR3 bases: TGTGCCAGCAGTGATAGACCCGCTAGCACAGATACGCAGTATTTT. The encoded protein is CASSDRPASTDTQYF.

The V and J genes are TRBV25-1 and TRBJ2-3, with D perhaps TRBD1 (5 bases). CDR1 MGHDK and CDR2 SYGVNS come from the germline V gene. The CDR3 is made up of 14 amino acids. Between the trimmed V and J ends, which lost 3 bases and 1 base, there was a span of 8 bases. CDR3 bases: TGTGCCAGCAGTGACCCGACAGGCACAGATACGCAGTATTTT. Translated: CASSDPTGTDTQYF.

This chain uses TRBV2 with TRBJ2-5; D uncertain. The germline V gene has CDR1 SNHLY and CDR2 FYNNEI. Trimming removed 6 bases at V and 9 bases at J, with 14 bases between. The CDR3 has 12 residues. The CDR3, as DNA: TGTGCCAGCAGATGGACGGATGAGGCCCAGTACTTC. Protein sequence: CASRWTDEAQYF. Full variable domain (missing parts from reference TRBV2 and TRBJ2-5): EPEVTQTPSHQVTQMGQEVILRCVPISNHLYFYWYRQILGQKVEFLVSFYNNEISEKSEIFDDQFSVERPDGSNFTLKIRSTKLEDSAMYFCASRWTDEAQYFGPGTRLLVL.

This clonotype has a handful of counts. CDR3 DNA sequence: TGTGCCAGCAGCTTGAAGGGGGCTTTAGGTAACACTGAAGCTTTCTTT. This gives the protein CASSLKGALGNTEAFF. The gene calls are TRBV5-4 and TRBJ1-1; 7 bases are shared with TRBD1. The CDR3 totals 16 residues. V trimming: 1 base; J trimming: 2 bases; junction bases outside the gene matches: 8. Germline V CDR1 and CDR2: SGHNT, YYREEE (reference sequence).

The chain is built from TRBV10-3 and TRBJ2-7; the match to TRBD2 covers 7 bases. Germline V gene sequence: CDR1 ENHRY, CDR2 SYGVKD. Trimming at V came to 4 bases and at J to 2 bases, leaving 8 bases not matched to a gene. The CDR3 has 15 amino acids. The CDR3 nucleotides read TGTGCCATCAGTGCGGCGGGAGATACCCCCTACGAGCAGTACTTC. Translated: CAISAAGDTPYEQYF.

In the case of this clonotype: At one end the junction does not follow the germline gene, possibly because of a read error. The chain is built from TRBV19 and TRBJ2-7; the D is unclear. CDR3 length: 15 amino acids. CDR1 is LNHDA and CDR2 is SQIVND in the germline V gene (reference sequence). CDR3 bases: TGTGCCAGTAGGTCCGGCGGAACCGTATCCTACGGGCAGTACTTC. It specifies CASRSGGTVSYGQYF.

The table lists this clonotype with many counts. The gene calls are TRBV19 and TRBJ1-3; perhaps TRBD1 as D (5 bases). V shed 8 bases and J shed 0 bases, with 23 bases lying between them. CDR1 is LNHDA, CDR2 SQIVND, per germline (reference sequence). The CDR3 has 18 amino acids. The CDR3 nucleotides read TGTGCCAGTTCGGGCCCAGCGGGACGGCGAGACTCTGGAAACACCATATATTTT. Encoded protein: CASSGPAGRRDSGNTIYF.

The chain joins TRBV19 to TRBJ1-1, with D unclear. Germline lookup yields CDR1 LNHDA and CDR2 SQIVND (reference sequence). Trimming removed 9 bases at V and 2 bases at J, with 13 bases between. The CDR3 is made up of 13 amino acids. As DNA, the CDR3 is TGTGCCAGCAGCGCGGTGCTTAACACTGAAGCTTTCTTT. Encoded protein: CASSAVLNTEAFF.

The chain links TRBV19 to TRBJ1-6; D call uncertain. The V end was cut by 3 bases, the J end by 7 bases, with 13 bases between. Germline CDR1 LNHDA, CDR2 SQIVND (reference sequence). The CDR3 spans 15 residues. CDR3 nucleotide sequence: TGTGCCAGTAGTATGGTGGCGGGGTTCAATTCACCCCTCCACTTT. This encodes CASSMVAGFNSPLHF.

Concerning this clonotype: This may stem from a read error, because a much larger clone lies one nucleotide away. The chain employs TRBV24-1 and TRBJ1-2; D is perhaps TRBD1 (6 bases). Between the trimmed V and J ends, which lost 7 bases and 7 bases, there was a span of 12 bases. The CDR3 spans 12 residues. Germline-derived CDR1 and CDR2 are KGHDR and SFDVKD. CDR3 coding DNA: TGTGCCACCAGCACAGGGAGTCTTGGCTACACCTTC. This translates into CATSTGSLGYTF.

This clonotype was detected many times. The V and J genes are TRBV5-1 and TRBJ1-1, with D maybe TRBD1 (6 bases). The CDR3 spans 14 residues. V shed 4 bases and J shed 0 bases, with 10 bases lying between them. Germline assignment: CDR1 SGHRS and CDR2 YFSETQ. The CDR3 is CASSKDRLNTEAFF. The CDR3 bases are TGCGCCAGCAGCAAAGACAGGTTGAACACTGAAGCTTTCTTT.

This clonotype turned up a few times. This rearrangement joins TRBV30 to TRBJ1-3; D not certain. The CDR3 is made up of 13 amino acids. In germline, CDR1 is GTSNPN, CDR2 SVGIG (reference sequence). V shed 7 bases and J shed 0 bases, with 10 bases lying between them. CDR3 sequence (DNA): TGTGCCTATAACCGGGACTCTGGAAACACCATATATTTT. It yields the protein CAYNRDSGNTIYF.

In its sample, this clonotype was seen many times. The V call is TRBV15, the J call TRBJ1-4; D gene ambiguous. V shed 1 base and J shed 4 bases, with 10 bases lying between them. The CDR3 consists of 15 residues. CDR1 and CDR2 (germline): LNHNV, YYDKDF (reference sequence). The CDR3: CATSRVRAGNEKLFF. CDR3 coding DNA: TGTGCCACCAGCAGAGTTAGAGCGGGTAATGAAAAACTGTTTTTT.

For this clonotype: Possible read error: a much larger clone is one base away. This chain joins TRBV5-1 and TRBJ2-1; D unresolved. The CDR3 has 14 amino acids. Per germline, CDR1 SGHRS and CDR2 YFSETQ. The CDR3 DNA reads as TGCGTCAGCAGCTTGGACCAGCCCTTCAATGAGCAGTTCTTC. The encoded protein is CVSSLDQPFNEQFF.

The chain uses TRBV3-1 and TRBJ1-2; D gene uncertain. Deletions cut 4 bases from V and 4 bases from J, with 19 bases between. The CDR3 length is 16 residues. Germline V gene data show CDR1 as LGHDT and CDR2 as YNNKEL (reference sequence). DNA of the CDR3: TGTGCCAGCAGCCTCAACCTTCGACTGGTGAGCTATGGCTACACCTTC. This codes for CASSLNLRLVSYGYTF.

This clonotype has just one count. The junction shows a germline mismatch at one end, possibly a read error. The chain's CDR3 is CASSSRGRKEQETQYF. CDR3 sequence (DNA): TGTGCCAGCAGTTCCAGAGGGCGAAAGGAACAAGAGACCCAGTACTTC. The chain recombines TRBV24-1 with TRBJ2-5, with TRBD2 as a possible D gene (5 bases). The CDR3 runs to 16 residues. In germline, CDR1 is KGHDR, CDR2 SFDVKD.

This clonotype has at least ten counts. The chain recombines TRBV11-2 with TRBJ2-1; 8 nucleotides match TRBD2. Trimming at V came to 3 bases and at J to 12 bases, leaving 4 bases not matched to a gene. The CDR3 covers 12 residues. Germline lookup yields CDR1 SGHAT and CDR2 FQNNGV. The CDR3 reads CASSFERGRQFF. CDR3 sequence (DNA): TGTGCCAGCAGCTTTGAGCGGGGGAGGCAGTTCTTC.

This clonotype occurred many times. The V and J genes are TRBV18 and TRBJ1-2, with unresolved D. V lost 3 bases and J lost 7, with 12 bases in between. The length of the CDR3 is 13 residues. The germline V gene has CDR1 KGHSH and CDR2 LQKENI. CDR3 in DNA: TGTGCCAGCTCACCCAGGTGGGAAGGTGGCTACACCTTC. Translation gives CASSPRWEGGYTF.